Sequencing of this T cell receptor beta chain was carried out in a study of T cell repertoires in cytomegalovirus infection. Turning to the study itself: Public signatures in TCR beta pointed to CMV infection and matching HLA type.

TCRdb used MiXCR to reprocess the reads, holding one entry per CDR3 protein. The table lists hundreds of thousands of distinct CDR3 sequences, less than 20% of them singletons. Overall study findings and caveats: Cumulative frequency of public TCR beta families picked out carriers of CMV plus the relevant HLA. The ex vivo response was dominated by HLA-C-restricted CMV-specific TCR beta clonotypes.

This clonotype was counted a few times. Its antigen is as yet unknown. Germline V lookup: CDR1 DFQATT, CDR2 SNEGSKA (reference sequence). Between the trimmed V and J ends, which lost 4 bases and 4 bases, there was a span of 8 bases. The CDR3 totals 12 residues. This receptor was obtained from a human donor in good health (CMV status not recorded). Some clones in this sample may be carry-over from other donors' samples. Sequences were obtained from PBMCs. J is TRBJ2-1 and V is TRBV20-1, with D unresolved. The CDR3 spells CSANDHYNEQFF. CDR3 coding DNA: TGCAGTGCTAACGATCATTACAATGAGCAGTTCTTC.